This TCR beta chain was identified during a study of CD8+ T cells in alopecia areata. The treatment was: oral pan-JAK inhibitor, 5-10 mg twice daily. Germline V gene lookup returns CDR1 SQVTM and CDR2 ANQGSEA. V dropped 7 bases and J dropped 1 base, with 13 bases sitting between them. The CDR3 is made up of 13 amino acids. RNA extraction and reverse transcription yielded cDNA as sequencing template. Here immunoSEQ multiplex PCR was the method, and the copy in TCRdb shows in-frame clones only, minus some. The sample holds around 300,000 clones; roughly 60% are singletons and the top ten take 0.93%. This receptor was taken from a human donor with alopecia areata. The chain is built from TRBV29-1 and TRBJ1-1; no definite D call. The specimen was CD4+ T cells sorted from blood, collected at roughly week 52, from a patient treated with tofacitinib. This CDR3 reads CSGATKPNTEAFF. The CDR3 DNA reads TGCAGCGGGGCTACGAAGCCGAACACTGAAGCTTTCTTT.